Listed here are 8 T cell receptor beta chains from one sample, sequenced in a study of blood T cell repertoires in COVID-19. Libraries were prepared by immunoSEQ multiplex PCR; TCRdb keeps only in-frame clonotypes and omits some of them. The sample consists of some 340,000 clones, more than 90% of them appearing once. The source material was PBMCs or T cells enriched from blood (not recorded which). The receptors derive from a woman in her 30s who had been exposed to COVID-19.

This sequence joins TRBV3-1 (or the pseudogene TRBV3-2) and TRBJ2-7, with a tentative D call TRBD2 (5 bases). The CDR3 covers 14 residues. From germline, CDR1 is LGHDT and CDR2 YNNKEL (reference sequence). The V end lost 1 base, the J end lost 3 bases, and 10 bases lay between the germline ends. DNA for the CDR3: TGTGCCAGCAGCCAAGGCCTGGGAGACTACGAGCAGTACTTC. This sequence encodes CASSQGLGDYEQYF.

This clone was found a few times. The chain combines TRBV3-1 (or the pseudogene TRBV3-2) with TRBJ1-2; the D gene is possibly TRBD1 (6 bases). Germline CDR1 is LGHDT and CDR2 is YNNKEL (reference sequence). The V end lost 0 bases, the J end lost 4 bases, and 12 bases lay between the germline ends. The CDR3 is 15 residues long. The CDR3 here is CASSQDWRGGYGYTF. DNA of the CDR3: TGTGCCAGCAGCCAAGATTGGAGAGGGGGCTATGGCTACACCTTC.

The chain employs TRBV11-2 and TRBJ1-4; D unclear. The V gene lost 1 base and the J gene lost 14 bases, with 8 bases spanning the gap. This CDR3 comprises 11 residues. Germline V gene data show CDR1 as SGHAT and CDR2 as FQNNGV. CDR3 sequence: CASSLGHPLFF. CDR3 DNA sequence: TGTGCCAGCAGCTTAGGGCATCCGCTGTTTTTT.

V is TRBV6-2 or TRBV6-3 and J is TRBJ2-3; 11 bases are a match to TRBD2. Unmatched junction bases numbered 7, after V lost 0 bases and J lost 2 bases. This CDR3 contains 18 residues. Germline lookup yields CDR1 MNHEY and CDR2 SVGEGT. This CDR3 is CASSYSVSGGAPTDTQYF. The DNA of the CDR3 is TGTGCCAGCAGTTACTCGGTTAGCGGGGGGGCCCCCACAGATACGCAGTATTTT.

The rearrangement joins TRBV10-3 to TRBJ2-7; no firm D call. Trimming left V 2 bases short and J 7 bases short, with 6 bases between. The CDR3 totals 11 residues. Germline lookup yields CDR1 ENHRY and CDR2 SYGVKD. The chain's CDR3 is CAISENREQYF. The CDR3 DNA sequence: TGTGCCATCAGTGAGAATCGGGAGCAGTACTTC.

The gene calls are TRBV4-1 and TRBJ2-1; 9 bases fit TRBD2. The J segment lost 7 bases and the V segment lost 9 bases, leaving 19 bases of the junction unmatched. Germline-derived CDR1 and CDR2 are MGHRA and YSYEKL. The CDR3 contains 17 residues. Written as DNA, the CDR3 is TGCGCCAGTCGGACTATCGGCGGGGGGGCCGGGAATAATGAGCAGTTCTTC. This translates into CASRTIGGGAGNNEQFF.

CDR3 sequence: CASSLVSSGNTIYF. CDR3 DNA: TGTGCCAGCAGCTTAGTGAGCTCTGGAAACACCATATATTTT. V usage is TRBV7-2 and J usage is TRBJ1-3; D is unresolved. CDR1 SGHTA and CDR2 FQGNSA come from the germline V gene. The germline V and J ends were trimmed by 1 base and 0 bases, with 4 bases remaining between them. This CDR3 has 14 amino acids.

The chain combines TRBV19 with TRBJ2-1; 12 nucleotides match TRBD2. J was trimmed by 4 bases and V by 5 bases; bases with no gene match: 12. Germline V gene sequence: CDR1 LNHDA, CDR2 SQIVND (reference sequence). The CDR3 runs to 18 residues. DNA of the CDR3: TGTGCCAGTAGTCTGGGACCCCCCGGGACTAGCGGGTACAATGAGCAGTTCTTC. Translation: CASSLGPPGTSGYNEQFF.